Described below is a single TCR beta chain sequence and its context. No antigen is known for it. The protocol was immunoSEQ multiplex PCR, while the TCRdb copy is restricted to in-frame clones and leaves out a portion. The repertoire holds approximately 20,000 clones, with approximately 74% as singletons. This entry is derived from a study of vaccination effects on CD4 cells after COVID-19. About the research overall: At 16 days and at one week before vaccination, samples were given by two convalescent patients.

Trimming took 3 bases from V and 1 from J, leaving 17 bases between them. The CDR3 runs 16 residues. Germline loops: CDR1 SGDLS, CDR2 YYNGEE. Prior to sequencing, the ViraFEST assay stimulated PBMC with viral peptide pools, which expanded the antigen-specific CD4+ T cells. Following 10 days of culture, CD4+ T cells were isolated. Infection dated between March and December 2020, before the Alpha, Beta and Delta variants reached the United States. Peptides at approximately 10 ug/ml and IL-2 at roughly 9.3 IU/ml were added to more than 1.5 million PBMC per well. Specimen: CD4+ T cells from PBMCs cultured with SARS-CoV-2 spike peptides, collected before COVID-19 vaccination. V and J are TRBV9 and TRBJ2-7; D perhaps matches TRBD1 (7 bases). This receptor was obtained from a human donor who had a prior SARS-CoV-2 infection. CDR3 bases: TGTGCCAGCAGCGCGGAGGAGGGGGCGTGGTCCTACGAGCAGTACTTC. It translates to CASSAEEGAWSYEQYF.